This T cell receptor beta chain originates from a study of identical twins. Study findings and constraints: Compared with models, monozygotic twins showed more out-of-frame TCR alpha sharing. Beta clonotypes that were abundant in cord blood contained fewer insertions, a pattern absent from memory repertoires.

This clonotype was counted ten times or more. The antigen is unknown. Each CDR3 protein gets one entry after TCRdb re-called the 5' RACE reads with MiXCR. Of more than 1.5 million distinct CDR3 sequences in the sample, roughly a third were seen once. V gave up 5 bases and J gave up 6 bases, with 12 bases separating them. Germline CDR1 SGHVS, CDR2 FNYEAQ. The CDR3 length is 13 residues. The TCR sequence derives from a newborn girl in good health. The sequenced sample was cord blood. This chain joins TRBV7-6 and TRBJ2-3, with D tentatively TRBD2 (6 bases). The CDR3: CASSPRLVDTQYF. The CDR3 region has the DNA TGTGCCAGCAGCCCTCGACTAGTTGATACGCAGTATTTT.